The 11 T cell receptor beta chains given below trace back to one sample, sequenced in a study of high-grade serous ovarian cancer treatment subgroups. Tumor samples were taken before definitive surgery or chemotherapy. The data were produced by immunoSEQ multiplex PCR, yet TCRdb's version contains in-frame clones alone and is incomplete. This table holds tens of thousands of clones, approximately 79% found once. Input material: tumor tissue. These receptors all stem from a human donor with high-grade serous ovarian cancer.

This chain joins TRBV2 and TRBJ1-4, with TRBD1 matching 10 bases. Germline V gene lookup returns CDR1 SNHLY and CDR2 FYNNEI. The junction had 5 bases not matched to a gene; V was cut back by 8 bases and J by 8 bases. The CDR3 is 13 residues long. CDR3 protein: CASFRDRGEKLFF. Here the CDR3 DNA reads TGTGCCAGCTTCCGGGACAGGGGCGAAAAACTGTTTTTT.

The J gene is TRBJ2-1, the V gene TRBV12-5; 13 bases are a match to TRBD2. V dropped 6 bases and J dropped 9; count of bases not matched to a gene: 8. The CDR3 contains 15 residues. Germline CDR1 LGHNT, CDR2 FRNRAP. For the CDR3, the DNA is TGTGCTAGTGGCCCCGGACTAGCGGGAGTGGGTGAGCAGTTCTTC. This translates into CASGPGLAGVGEQFF. Full variable domain (rest looked up from reference TRBV12-5 and TRBJ2-1): DARVTQTPRHKVTEMGQEVTMRCQPILGHNTVFWYRQTMMQGLELLAYFRNRAPLDDSGMPKDRFSAEMPDATLATLKIQPSEPRDSAVYFCASGPGLAGVGEQFFGPGTRLTVL.

This rearrangement joins TRBV18 to TRBJ2-3, with 11 bases identical to TRBD2. This CDR3 is 18 amino acids long. V was pared by 2 bases and J by 0 bases, with 7 bases of the junction left unmatched. From germline, CDR1 is KGHSH and CDR2 LQKENI. This CDR3 reads CASSPSLAGGGSTDTQYF. In DNA, the CDR3 is TGTGCCAGCTCACCAAGCCTAGCGGGAGGAGGGAGCACAGATACGCAGTATTTT.

The chain combines TRBV5-1 with TRBJ2-3; 14 nucleotides line up with TRBD2. The CDR3 is made up of 19 amino acids. Germline loops: CDR1 SGHRS, CDR2 YFSETQ. V lost 0 bases to trimming and J lost 2 bases; unmatched junction nucleotides: 8. The CDR3 region has the DNA TGCGCCAGCAGCTTGGAGGGACTAGCGGGAGTCGGAAACACAGATACGCAGTATTTT. Protein sequence: CASSLEGLAGVGNTDTQYF.

This CDR3 is CASSVGTSGSEQYF. The CDR3 DNA follows: TGTGCCAGCAGCGTAGGGACTAGCGGGAGCGAGCAGTACTTC. V and J are TRBV9 and TRBJ2-7; 13 bases agree with TRBD2. V shed 0 bases and J 6 bases; nucleotides not matched to a gene: 0. The CDR3 is made up of 14 amino acids. Germline-derived CDR1 and CDR2 are SGDLS and YYNGEE.

The chain recombines TRBV9 with TRBJ1-1; D gene unclear. V gave up 3 bases and J gave up 0 bases, with 9 bases separating them. Germline V lookup: CDR1 SGDLS, CDR2 YYNGEE. There are 14 residues in the CDR3. DNA of the CDR3: TGTGCCAGCAGCGACTTACGGATGAACACTGAAGCTTTCTTT. Translated, it gives CASSDLRMNTEAFF. Variable domain in full (rest from reference TRBV9 and TRBJ1-1): DSGVTQTPKHLITATGQRVTLRCSPRSGDLSVYWYQQSLDQGLQFLIQYYNGEERAKGNILERFSAQQFPDLHSELNLSSLELGDSALYFCASSDLRMNTEAFFGQGTRLTVV.

The chain carries TRBV30 and TRBJ1-1; no definite D call. Trimming cost V 2 bases and J 0 bases, with 7 bases left between them. CDR1 is GTSNPN, CDR2 SVGIG, per germline (reference sequence). The CDR3 spans 13 residues. In DNA form, the CDR3 reads TGTGCCTGGAGTCCACACATGAACACTGAAGCTTTCTTT. Its protein is CAWSPHMNTEAFF.

CDR3 sequence reads: CASSLSLANQYF. CDR3 sequence (DNA): TGTGCCAGCAGTTTATCGTTAGCTAACCAGTACTTC. The chain combines TRBV28 with TRBJ2-5; D gene unclear. Germline loops: CDR1 MDHEN, CDR2 SYDVKM. This CDR3 is built from 12 residues. V dropped 1 base and J dropped 10 bases, with 10 bases sitting between them.

This clone turned up a few times. Relative to the germline gene, one junction end is altered; a read error may explain this. The CDR3 sequence: CATGDGTHQF. As DNA, the CDR3 is TGTGCCACCGGGGACGGGACTCATCAATTC. The chain links TRBV2 to TRBJ2-7, with D possibly matching TRBD2 (6 bases). The V gene's germline CDR1 is SNHLY and CDR2 FYNNEI. The CDR3 is 10 residues long.

V is TRBV5-1 and J is TRBJ2-2; D uncertain. The germline V gene has CDR1 SGHRS and CDR2 YFSETQ. The V and J ends lost 2 bases and 2 bases respectively, with 16 bases between them. The CDR3 has 17 residues. CDR3 in amino acids: CASSFPMERANTGELFF. The CDR3 nucleotides are TGCGCCAGCAGCTTCCCGATGGAACGGGCTAACACCGGGGAGCTGTTTTTT.

CDR3 protein: CASSQDRVGANVLTF. The CDR3, as DNA: TGCGCCAGCAGCCAAGACAGGGTTGGGGCCAACGTCCTGACTTTC. The chain carries TRBV4-1 and TRBJ2-6; D may be TRBD1 (5 bases). The length of the CDR3 is 15 residues. Germline lookup yields CDR1 MGHRA and CDR2 YSYEKL. V was shortened by 0 bases and J by 3 bases, with 6 bases between the two germline ends.